The clone carrying this T cell receptor beta chain has only a few counts. The data stem from a study of beta chain features in type 1 diabetes. Expressed TCRB transcripts were sequenced after all isolated RNA was converted to cDNA. Clones were read by immunoSEQ multiplex PCR, and TCRdb kept only the in-frame ones, dropping some. Here the sample spans some 330,000 clones, more than 9.5% being singletons. Germline-derived CDR1 and CDR2 are SEHNR and FQNEAQ (reference sequence). V lost 7 bases to trimming and J lost 3 bases; unmatched junction nucleotides: 12. This CDR3 spans 16 amino acids. V is TRBV7-9 and J is TRBJ2-5, with 9 bases aligning to TRBD2. Sequencing input: naive CD4+ T cells from blood. The receptor was derived from a woman aged 25 to 39 in good health. The CDR3 loop reads CASNPRRGRAEETQYF. In DNA, the CDR3 is TGTGCCAGCAACCCGCGGCGCGGGAGGGCCGAAGAGACCCAGTACTTC.